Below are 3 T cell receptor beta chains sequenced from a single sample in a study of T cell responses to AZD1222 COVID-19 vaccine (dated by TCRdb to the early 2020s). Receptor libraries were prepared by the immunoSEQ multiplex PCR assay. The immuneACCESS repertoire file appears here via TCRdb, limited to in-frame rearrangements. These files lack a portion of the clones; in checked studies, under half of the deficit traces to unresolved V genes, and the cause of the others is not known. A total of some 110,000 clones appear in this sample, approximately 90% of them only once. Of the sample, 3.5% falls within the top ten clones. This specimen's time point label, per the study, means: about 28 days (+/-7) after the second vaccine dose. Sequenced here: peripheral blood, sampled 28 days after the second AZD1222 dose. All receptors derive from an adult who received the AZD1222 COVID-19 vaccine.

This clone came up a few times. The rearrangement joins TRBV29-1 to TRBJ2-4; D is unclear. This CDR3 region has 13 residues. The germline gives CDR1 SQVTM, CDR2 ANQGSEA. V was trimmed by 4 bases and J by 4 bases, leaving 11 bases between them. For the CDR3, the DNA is TGCAGCGTTGTACGAGGCTGGAAAAACATTCAGTACTTC. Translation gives CSVVRGWKNIQYF.

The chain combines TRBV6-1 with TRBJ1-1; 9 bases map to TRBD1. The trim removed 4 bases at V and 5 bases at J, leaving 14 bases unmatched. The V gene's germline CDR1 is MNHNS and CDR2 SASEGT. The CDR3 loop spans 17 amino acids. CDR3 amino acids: CASSAPLGTGLGTEAFF. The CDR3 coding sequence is TGTGCCAGCAGTGCCCCGTTAGGGACAGGGTTGGGAACTGAAGCTTTCTTT.

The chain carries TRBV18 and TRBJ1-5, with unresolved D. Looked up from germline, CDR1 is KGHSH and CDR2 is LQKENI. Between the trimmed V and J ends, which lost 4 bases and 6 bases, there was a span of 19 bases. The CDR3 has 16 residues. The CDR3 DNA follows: TGTGCCAGCTCACGAAGGGCGGCAGGAGGTTCTCAGCCCCAGCATTTT. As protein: CASSRRAAGGSQPQHF.